The text below deals with one T cell receptor (beta chain). What it recognizes is unknown. This record comes from a study of T cell repertoires in cytomegalovirus infection. Overall study findings and caveats: Identification of carriers of CMV plus the relevant HLA was achieved through cumulative public TCR beta family frequency.

The V gene end was trimmed by 3 bases and the J gene end by 7 bases; junction bases not matched to a gene: 11. CDR1 is SGHAT, CDR2 FQNNGV, per germline. The length of the CDR3 is 15 residues. Via MiXCR, TCRdb re-called the reads, giving one row per CDR3 protein. The data show fewer than 400,000 distinct CDR3 sequences, with roughly 20% seen just once and 8.5% to 10% held by the top ten. This TCR was sampled from a human donor in good health (CMV status not recorded). Some clones in this sample may be carry-over from other donors' samples. V is TRBV11-2 and J is TRBJ2-5; 7 nucleotides match TRBD1. Specimen: PBMCs. The CDR3 loop reads CASSFTGQVRGTQYF. Written as DNA, the CDR3 is TGTGCCAGCAGCTTTACCGGACAGGTTCGGGGGACCCAGTACTTC.